The 6 T cell receptor beta chains listed next were all sequenced from one sample in a study of blood T cell repertoires in COVID-19. Using immunoSEQ multiplex PCR, the repertoire was profiled, and TCRdb retains in-frame clones only, with some absent. The table shows over 200,000 clones, with approximately 91% occurring only once. The specimen sequenced was peripheral blood. The source is a woman aged 40-49 years with acute or convalescent COVID-19.

The V gene is TRBV6-5, the J gene TRBJ2-3, with TRBD2 identical over 10 bases. CDR3 size: 15 residues. CDR1 MNHEY and CDR2 SVGAGI come from the germline V gene. Trimming removed 8 bases from V and 3 bases from J; junction bases left unmatched: 8. This CDR3 reads CASGSGTSATDTQYF. The CDR3 DNA reads TGTGCCAGCGGGAGCGGGACTAGCGCGACAGATACGCAGTATTTT.

The chain carries TRBV4-2 and TRBJ1-3; no reliable D call. V lost 3 bases and J 3 bases, leaving 9 bases between the germline ends. The length of the CDR3 is 14 residues. CDR1 and CDR2 (germline): LGHNA, YNFKEQ. The CDR3 nucleotides are TGTGCCAGCAGCCATTTTATTAGTGGAAACACCATATATTTT. Translated: CASSHFISGNTIYF.

The rearrangement joins TRBV7-3 to TRBJ1-1; D gene ambiguous. Germline lookup yields CDR1 SGHTA and CDR2 FQGTGA. V was pared by 0 bases and J by 8 bases, with 10 bases between. The CDR3 consists of 13 residues. For the CDR3, the DNA is TGTGCCAGCAGCTTAACCTTAGCCGGGGAAGCTTTCTTT. Translated, it gives CASSLTLAGEAFF.

The genes are TRBV5-4 and TRBJ2-1; 8 bases map to TRBD2. Germline assignment: CDR1 SGHNT and CDR2 YYREEE (reference sequence). This CDR3 region has 15 residues. The V gene end was trimmed by 4 bases and the J gene end by 5 bases; junction bases not matched to a gene: 8. The CDR3 bases are TGTGCCAGCAGCCGGGGGGGGGCCGGGGACAATGAGCAGTTCTTC. It codes for CASSRGGAGDNEQFF. The full variable domain, in which reference TRBV5-4 and TRBJ2-1 provide the parts outside the CDR3, is ETGVTQSPTHLIKTRGQQVTLRCSSQSGHNTVSWYQQALGQGPQFIFQYYREEENGRGNFPPRFSGLQFPNYSSELNVNALELDDSALYLCASSRGGAGDNEQFFGPGTRLTVL.

Only a few counts were recorded for this clone. The identical CDR3 is also encoded by other nucleotide sequences in the sample. V gene TRBV5-1 combines with J gene TRBJ1-1; the match to TRBD1 covers 7 bases. CDR3 length: 14 residues. The ends lost 2 bases at V and 0 bases at J; junction bases unmatched: 1. Germline CDR1 and CDR2: SGHRS and YFSETQ. Here the CDR3 DNA reads TGCGCCAGCAGCTTAGGGACAGTGAACACTGAAGCTTTCTTT. Translating it yields CASSLGTVNTEAFF.

The V gene is TRBV6-1, the J gene TRBJ1-2; perhaps TRBD1 as D (5 bases). This CDR3 is built from 14 residues. V lost 2 bases and J 4 bases, leaving 11 bases between the germline ends. Germline CDR1 and CDR2: MNHNS and SASEGT. CDR3 loop: CASSERGSGYGYTF. The CDR3 DNA is TGTGCCAGCAGTGAAAGGGGATCGGGCTATGGCTACACCTTC.